A single sample is the source of the 20 T cell receptor beta chains below, sequenced in a study of blood T cells in healthy people across ages. A second about 6 to 12 cycle PCR used barcoded and J-beta primers. TCRdb analysed the 5' RACE reads with MiXCR anew, one entry per CDR3 protein. The sample holds fewer than 1,000,000 distinct CDR3 sequences, less than 60% seen once. The sample consisted of blood. These receptors originate from an elderly man in good health.

In this sample, this clonotype turned up many times. This chain links TRBV7-2 with TRBJ2-3, with D uncertain. The CDR3 consists of 14 residues. Germline CDR1 and CDR2: SGHTA and FQGNSA. V shed 0 bases and J shed 1 base, with 5 bases lying between them. CDR3 sequence: CASSLAYGTDTQYF. The CDR3 DNA is TGTGCCAGCAGCTTAGCGTACGGCACAGATACGCAGTATTTT.

This sequence joins TRBV5-6 and TRBJ1-4; D unresolved. The CDR3 loop spans 14 amino acids. The germline V and J ends were trimmed by 4 bases and 4 bases, with 11 bases remaining between them. Germline-derived CDR1 and CDR2 are SGHDT and YYEEEE. CDR3 region: CASSLAGFNEKLFF. The CDR3 region has the DNA TGTGCCAGCAGCCTGGCCGGGTTTAATGAAAAACTGTTTTTT.

V gene TRBV12-3 or TRBV12-4 combines with J gene TRBJ2-7, with D unclear. The CDR3 is made up of 13 amino acids. Trimming took 2 bases from V and 5 from J, leaving 10 bases between them. The CDR3 region is CASSLSDTDEQYF. CDR3 bases: TGTGCCAGCAGTTTATCAGATACTGACGAGCAGTACTTC.

This clonotype came up a few times. The genes are TRBV28 and TRBJ2-3, with D possibly TRBD2 on 5 matching bases. The V gene lost 1 base and the J gene lost 0 bases, with 17 bases spanning the gap. The germline V gene has CDR1 MDHEN and CDR2 SYDVKM. The CDR3 extends over 18 amino acids. The CDR3 DNA sequence: TGTGCCAGCAGTTTATCCAGCGGTCAATTTACTAGCACAGATACGCAGTATTTT. Protein product: CASSLSSGQFTSTDTQYF.

This clonotype has only a few counts. The genes are TRBV12-3 or TRBV12-4 and TRBJ2-3; TRBD1 is a possible D gene (6 bases). CDR3 size: 14 residues. Trimming stripped 5 bases from V and 3 bases from J, with 12 bases between. Written as DNA, the CDR3 is TGTGCCAGCAGTCCTGCCCAGGGGACAGATACGCAGTATTTT. Translated: CASSPAQGTDTQYF.

The CDR3 DNA follows: TGTGCCAGCAGCCAACGTCCCGGGACGGTATACAATGAGCAGTTCTTC. It yields the protein CASSQRPGTVYNEQFF. The chain carries TRBV3-1 and TRBJ2-1; D possibly matches TRBD1 or TRBD2 (5 bases each). This CDR3 is built from 16 residues. Trimming took off 2 bases at V and 4 bases at J, with 15 bases between the two ends. Germline values: CDR1 LGHDT, CDR2 YNNKEL (reference sequence).

This clonotype turned up a few times. The CDR3 is CASSPSRTGGDNYGYTF. CDR3 DNA sequence: TGTGCCAGCAGCCCCTCCCGGACAGGGGGGGATAACTATGGCTACACCTTC. The chain links TRBV14 to TRBJ1-2; 10 bases fit TRBD1. The V segment lost 4 bases and the J segment 1 base; nucleotides outside the gene matches: 9. The CDR3 is 17 residues long. Per germline, CDR1 SGHDN and CDR2 FVKESK.

The rearrangement links TRBV20-1 to TRBJ2-5; D gene unclear. Trimming shortened V by 0 bases and J by 0 bases, and 17 bases separated the two germline ends. The V gene's germline CDR1 is DFQATT and CDR2 SNEGSKA (reference sequence). The CDR3 has 17 amino acids. The CDR3, as DNA: TGCAGTGCTAGAGACCTCAGTCGGCAGCAGAACCAAGAGACCCAGTACTTC. Translated, it gives CSARDLSRQQNQETQYF.

The chain has TRBV7-2 and TRBJ2-7, with 12 bases lining up with TRBD1. This CDR3 comprises 14 residues. Germline lookup yields CDR1 SGHTA and CDR2 FQGNSA. V trimming: 5 bases; J trimming: 6 bases; junction bases outside the gene matches: 5. In DNA form, the CDR3 reads TGTGCCAGCAGCCGGGACAGGGGGCTGGCCGAGCAGTACTTC. Its translation: CASSRDRGLAEQYF.

CDR3 loop: CASKGVLSSYNSPLHF. Here the CDR3 DNA reads TGTGCCAGCAAAGGGGTACTGAGCTCCTATAATTCACCCCTCCACTTT. The chain joins TRBV12-3 or TRBV12-4 to TRBJ1-6; D might be TRBD1 (5 bases). Trimming pared 7 bases from V and 0 bases from J, leaving 13 bases between. This CDR3 contains 16 residues.

The chain joins TRBV5-1 to TRBJ1-5, with D maybe TRBD1 (5 bases). V was shortened by 0 bases and J by 0 bases, with 7 bases between the two germline ends. The CDR3 is 15 amino acids. Germline CDR1 is SGHRS and CDR2 is YFSETQ. The CDR3, as DNA: TGCGCCAGCAGCTTGGGACAGAATAGCAATCAGCCCCAGCATTTT. Translation: CASSLGQNSNQPQHF.

The rearrangement links TRBV20-1 to TRBJ2-7; 12 bases agree with TRBD1. The CDR3 is 14 amino acids. J lost 4 bases, V lost 6 bases, and 7 bases had no gene match. Germline V CDR1 and CDR2: DFQATT, SNEGSKA (reference sequence). The CDR3 is CSALPGQGAYEQYF. CDR3 DNA sequence: TGCAGTGCCCTCCCGGGACAGGGGGCTTACGAGCAGTACTTC.

This chain links TRBV5-1 with TRBJ1-5; D perhaps matches TRBD1 (6 bases). The V end lost 0 bases, the J end lost 5 bases, and 12 bases lay between the germline ends. This CDR3 has 15 residues. Germline V gives CDR1 SGHRS, CDR2 YFSETQ. The CDR3 DNA reads TGCGCCAGCAGCTTGGCCCCCGGGGGCCATCAGCCCCAGCATTTT. It translates to CASSLAPGGHQPQHF.

V gene TRBV12-3 or TRBV12-4 combines with J gene TRBJ2-5, with 7 bases matching TRBD2. The CDR3 totals 14 residues. Trimming removed 2 bases from V and 4 bases from J; junction bases left unmatched: 4. The CDR3 bases are TGTGCCAGCAGTTTAATGGGAGGGACAGAGACCCAGTACTTC. This codes for CASSLMGGTETQYF.

To note about this clonotype: Relative to the germline gene, one junction end is altered; a read error may explain this. This chain links TRBV25-1 with TRBJ1-6; D may be TRBD1 (5 bases). The CDR3 runs to 15 residues. Looked up from germline, CDR1 is MGHDK and CDR2 is SYGVNS. This CDR3 is CASSVPGPNNSPPHF. The CDR3 nucleotides are TGTGCCAGCAGCGTGCCGGGACCGAATAATTCACCCCCCCACTTT.

V is TRBV6-5 and J is TRBJ2-1; 8 nucleotides line up with TRBD2. J gave up 6 bases and V 5 bases, and 12 bases lay outside the gene matches. CDR1 MNHEY and CDR2 SVGAGI come from the germline V gene. This CDR3 contains 16 residues. The CDR3 sequence is CASSPFLSGTVNEQFF. The CDR3 DNA reads as TGTGCCAGCAGTCCATTTCTTAGCGGGACGGTCAATGAGCAGTTCTTC.

The V gene is TRBV4-2, the J gene TRBJ2-7; the match to TRBD2 covers 12 bases. In germline, CDR1 is LGHNA, CDR2 YNFKEQ. This CDR3 has 16 residues. With 3 bases clipped from V and 2 bases from J, the junction kept 5 bases outside the gene matches. CDR3 DNA sequence: TGTGCCAGCAGCCATCGCGGGACTAGCGGGCCCTACGAGCAGTACTTC. This sequence encodes CASSHRGTSGPYEQYF.

This clonotype was seen only a few times. The chain couples TRBV6-5 to TRBJ2-3; D gene unclear. V lost 6 bases, J lost 2 bases, and 12 bases lay in between. The CDR3 covers 14 residues. From germline, CDR1 is MNHEY and CDR2 SVGAGI. CDR3 nucleotide sequence: TGTGCCAGCAGGGTGACTGCAACCACAGATACGCAGTATTTT. This translates into CASRVTATTDTQYF.

The chain combines TRBV4-1 with TRBJ2-4; 7 nucleotides match TRBD1. Per germline, CDR1 MGHRA and CDR2 YSYEKL. V was pared by 0 bases and J by 2 bases, with 4 bases of the junction left unmatched. This CDR3 has 16 residues. Here the CDR3 DNA reads TGCGCCAGCAGCCAAGATTCACAGGGGACCAAAAACATTCAGTACTTC. It codes for CASSQDSQGTKNIQYF.

The gene calls are TRBV29-1 and TRBJ2-3, with no clear D. CDR1 SQVTM and CDR2 ANQGSEA come from the germline V gene. V shed 2 bases and J shed 0 bases, with 3 bases lying between them. CDR3 length equals 12 residues. DNA for the CDR3: TGCAGCGTTGAAATTAGCACAGATACGCAGTATTTT. This gives the protein CSVEISTDTQYF.